Listed below are T cell receptor beta chains from one sample, sequenced in a study of blood T cell repertoires in COVID-19. Clones were read by immunoSEQ multiplex PCR, and TCRdb kept only the in-frame ones, dropping some. The data hold over 200,000 clones, with roughly 83% observed a single time. The material sequenced was peripheral blood. The receptors shown here come from a man in his forties with acute or convalescent COVID-19. Both conserved end residues are part of each CDR3. The D gene is left open where the match is weak. Clone size is given for some rows only: seen once, a few or many times, or a class if the clone is expanded.

J: TRBJ2-7
D: -
V: TRBV2
size: -
CDR3: CASSEQADEQYF
DNA: TGTGCCAGCAGTGAACAGGCAGACGAGCAGTACTTC

J: TRBJ2-2
D: TRBD2
V: TRBV6-5
size: -
CDR3: CASSGGRTGELFF
DNA: TGTGCCAGCTCCGGCGGGAGAACCGGGGAGCTGTTTTTT

J: TRBJ2-7
D: -
V: TRBV3-1/TRBV3-2
size: -
CDR3: CASSPELAAPTYEQYF
DNA: TGTGCCAGCAGCCCGGAGTTGGCAGCCCCCACCTACGAGCAGTACTTC

J: TRBJ1-2
D: TRBD1
V: TRBV3-1/TRBV3-2
size: -
CDR3: CASSQQQGAYYGYTF
DNA: TGTGCCAGCAGCCAACAACAGGGGGCCTACTATGGCTACACCTTC

J: TRBJ2-7
D: TRBD2
V: TRBV3-1/TRBV3-2
size: few
CDR3: CASSPPGTSSYEQYF
DNA: TGTGCCAGCAGCCCTCCCGGGACTAGCTCCTACGAGCAGTACTTC

J: TRBJ1-2
D: -
V: TRBV10-3
size: -
CDR3: CAISEPGTTNSNYGYTF
DNA: TGTGCCATCAGTGAGCCCGGGACAACAAATTCTAACTATGGCTACACCTTC

J: TRBJ1-2
D: TRBD1
V: TRBV2
size: -
CDR3: CASRDRASNYGYTF
DNA: TGTGCCAGCAGGGACAGGGCCTCTAACTATGGCTACACCTTC

J: TRBJ2-3
D: TRBD1
V: TRBV5-1
size: -
CDR3: CASSLIRGDTQYF
DNA: TGCGCCAGCAGCTTAATCAGGGGGGATACGCAGTATTTT

J: TRBJ1-6
D: -
V: TRBV7-3
size: once
CDR3: CASSSSGTRSSPLHF
DNA: TGTGCCAGCAGCTCATCCGGGACACGAAGCTCACCCCTCCACTTT

J: TRBJ2-3
D: -
V: TRBV5-1
size: -
CDR3: CASSPQDGGDTQYF
DNA: TGCGCCAGCAGCCCTCAGGACGGAGGAGATACGCAGTATTTT

J: TRBJ2-2
D: TRBD2
V: TRBV3-1/TRBV3-2
size: -
CDR3: CASRGLAGTGELFF
DNA: TGTGCCAGCAGGGGGCTAGCGGGAACCGGGGAGCTGTTTTTT

J: TRBJ2-7
D: TRBD1
V: TRBV28
size: -
CDR3: CASSPPTGTGDSYEQYF
DNA: TGTGCCAGCAGTCCCCCCACCGGGACAGGGGATTCCTACGAGCAGTACTTC

J: TRBJ2-7
D: TRBD2
V: TRBV5-6
size: -
CDR3: CASSWSGSRYEQYF
DNA: TGTGCCAGCAGCTGGAGCGGGAGTAGGTACGAGCAGTACTTC

J: TRBJ2-2
D: -
V: TRBV5-1
size: -
CDR3: CASSLDLVTGELFF
DNA: TGCGCCAGCAGCTTAGACTTAGTCACCGGGGAGCTGTTTTTT

J: TRBJ1-5
D: TRBD1
V: TRBV19
size: -
CDR3: CASSGRDSSNQPQHF
DNA: TGTGCCAGTAGTGGAAGGGACAGTAGCAATCAGCCCCAGCATTTT

J: TRBJ1-2
D: TRBD1
V: TRBV7-9
size: -
CDR3: CASSSYRQGARDGYTF
DNA: TGTGCCAGCAGCTCCTACAGACAGGGGGCGAGGGATGGCTACACCTTC

J: TRBJ1-5
D: -
V: TRBV27
size: once
CDR3: CASSSGGNQPQHF
DNA: TGTGCCAGCAGTTCGGGGGGAAATCAGCCCCAGCATTTT

J: TRBJ1-2
D: TRBD1
V: TRBV7-2
size: -
CDR3: CASSLPGTGPYGYTF
DNA: TGTGCCAGCAGCCTCCCCGGGACAGGGCCCTATGGCTACACCTTC

J: TRBJ2-5
D: -
V: TRBV18
size: -
CDR3: CASSPGGILRQETQYF
DNA: TGTGCCAGCTCACCAGGGGGGATTCTACGCCAAGAGACCCAGTACTTC

J: TRBJ1-2
D: TRBD1
V: TRBV18
size: -
CDR3: CASSPQGQGNYGYTF
DNA: TGTGCCAGCTCACCACAAGGACAGGGGAACTATGGCTACACCTTC

J: TRBJ1-1
D: -
V: TRBV18
size: -
CDR3: CASSPESMNTEAFF
DNA: TGTGCCAGCTCACCTGAGAGCATGAACACTGAAGCTTTCTTT

J: TRBJ2-3
D: -
V: TRBV5-1
size: once
CDR3: CASRTFRGTTALDTQYF
DNA: TGCGCCAGCAGAACTTTTCGGGGAACCACCGCTTTAGATACGCAGTATTTT

J: TRBJ1-3
D: -
V: TRBV27
size: -
CDR3: CASSLRSGNTIYF
DNA: TGTGCCAGCAGTCTCCGCTCTGGAAACACCATATATTTT

J: TRBJ1-1
D: -
V: TRBV6-2/TRBV6-3
size: -
CDR3: CASSYGILSVWAFF
DNA: TGTGCCAGCAGTTACGGTATCCTATCGGTATGGGCTTTCTTT

J: TRBJ1-2
D: -
V: TRBV11-3
size: -
CDR3: CASSFRDSFYGYTF
DNA: TGTGCCAGCAGTTTTCGGGACTCCTTCTATGGCTACACCTTC

J: TRBJ1-2
D: -
V: TRBV5-6
size: -
CDR3: CASAALAGAMGYTF
DNA: TGTGCCAGCGCGGCCCTGGCGGGGGCGATGGGCTACACCTTC

J: TRBJ1-4
D: -
V: TRBV14
size: -
CDR3: CASSQSIHSGAEKLFF
DNA: TGTGCCAGCAGCCAAAGTATTCACAGCGGGGCTGAAAAACTGTTTTTT

J: TRBJ2-5
D: TRBD1
V: TRBV5-5
size: -
CDR3: CASSLTGAVGETQYF
DNA: TGTGCCAGCAGCTTGACAGGGGCCGTAGGAGAGACCCAGTACTTC

J: TRBJ1-2
D: TRBD1
V: TRBV10-3
size: -
CDR3: CAISAGQANYGYTF
DNA: TGTGCCATCAGTGCCGGACAGGCCAACTATGGCTACACCTTC

J: TRBJ2-5
D: -
V: TRBV25-1
size: -
CDR3: CASSGPAAQYF
DNA: TGTGCCAGCAGTGGACCGGCGGCCCAGTACTTC

J: TRBJ2-2
D: -
V: TRBV18
size: -
CDR3: CASSERTGELFF
DNA: TGTGCCAGCTCAGAGCGGACCGGGGAGCTGTTTTTT

J: TRBJ1-6
D: TRBD1
V: TRBV7-3
size: -
CDR3: CASSHGTEKDNSPLHF
DNA: TGTGCCAGCAGCCACGGGACAGAGAAAGATAATTCACCCCTCCACTTT